Many counts were recorded for the clone carrying this TCR beta chain. Uncontrolled infections, other autoimmune diseases, pregnancy or lactation led to exclusion of patients. Thyroid ultrasound, orbital computed tomography, clinical symptoms, and serum thyroxine and TRAb underpinned diagnoses. RNA transcripts served as the template for amplifying TCR beta CDR3 regions. HTBI primers drove first-round RT-PCR of the TCR CDR3. TCRdb redid the calling of the multiplex PCR reads with MiXCR, one entry per CDR3 protein. Of about 290,000 distinct CDR3 sequences in the sample, more than 15% were seen once. The sample belongs to a study of T cells in Graves' hyperthyroidism and ophthalmopathy. The CDR3 has 15 residues. V was shortened by 7 bases and J by 2 bases, with 17 bases between the two germline ends. Germline values: CDR1 LGHDT, CDR2 YNNKEL (reference sequence).

The chain has TRBV3-1 and TRBJ1-1; D might be TRBD1 (6 bases). The TCR comes from a woman aged 55-69 years with Graves' ophthalmopathy. Sequenced sample: blood. The CDR3 DNA reads as TGTGCCAGCATTGCAGTTTCGGGGGGCAACACTGAAGCTTTCTTT. Its protein product is CASIAVSGGNTEAFF.